A single T cell receptor (beta chain) is shown here with its context. This sample stems from a study of early T cells in non-severe SARS-CoV-2 infection. The ends were cut back, 1 base at V and 0 bases at J, with 7 bases in the middle. Germline CDR1 is LGHNA and CDR2 is YSLEER. The CDR3 extends over 15 amino acids. One entry per CDR3 protein results from TCRdb running MiXCR on the 5' RACE reads. The table shows 65,000 to 85,000 distinct CDR3 sequences, with over 10% occurring only once. The rearrangement links TRBV4-3 to TRBJ2-1, with D hard to call. The clonotype originates from an adult who was a healthcare worker with PCR-confirmed SARS-CoV-2 infection or an uninfected control (not recorded which). The sequencing input was whole blood. The CDR3, as DNA: TGCGCCAGCAGCCAAGGACTCAGCTCCTACAATGAGCAGTTCTTC. Amino acids: CASSQGLSSYNEQFF.